This TCR beta chain was sequenced for a study of radiation and T cells in renal cell carcinoma. General observations from the study: Top 100 clonotypes averaged around 54% in irradiated versus 43% in nephrectomy-only tumors. Tumor samples were small regions of roughly 1 g.

The treatment was: 15 Gy SBRT to primary tumor, nephrectomy 4 weeks later. Measured with immunoSEQ multiplex PCR; TCRdb has only the in-frame clones, and not every one. This repertoire shows some 15,000 clones, 50% found once; its top ten account for around 43%. Note on this clone: Its specificity is not known.

This sequence originates from a woman aged 60 to 75 with renal cell carcinoma. The source was tumor tissue, collected from a patient whose treatment included radiotherapy and nephrectomy.

The CDR3 spells CASSSLQGNGYTF. The CDR3 coding sequence is TGTGCCAGCAGTTCCCTACAGGGTAATGGCTACACCTTC. This chain uses TRBV28 with TRBJ1-2, with D perhaps matching TRBD1 (6 bases). The V and J ends lost 4 bases and 6 bases respectively, with 12 bases between them. The CDR3 covers 13 residues. In germline, CDR1 is MDHEN, CDR2 SYDVKM.